This TCR beta chain originates from a study of post-analysis software for immune sequencing data. As for the study in general: Relapsing-remitting, secondary progressive and progressive-relapsing forms made up the multiple sclerosis disease courses. Findings of the study overall: Significantly lower normalized Chao1 diversity was seen in multiple sclerosis patients than in controls. Strong co-clustering by F measure was seen for same-batch samples.

TCR beta cDNA libraries included unique molecular identifiers. cDNA molecules numbering around 500,000 came from about 1 to 10 million T cells. TCRdb called the PCR reads again in MiXCR, with one record for every CDR3 protein. Of about 820,000 distinct CDR3 sequences in the sample, around 50% are singletons; the top ten hold roughly 4.4%. This clonotype has only a few counts. The antigen remains unidentified. Sequencing was performed on blood. This TCR derives from a girl aged 10 to 17 with multiple sclerosis.

As DNA, the CDR3 is TGCGCCAGCAGCTTGCAGGGGGCGAACACCGGGGAGCTGTTTTTT. Translated, it gives CASSLQGANTGELFF. V is TRBV5-1 and J is TRBJ2-2, with 7 bases lining up with TRBD1. Germline CDR1 is SGHRS and CDR2 is YFSETQ. V trimming: 1 base; J trimming: 0 bases; junction bases outside the gene matches: 0. CDR3 length equals 15 residues.